This TCR beta chain was recovered during a study of blood T cell repertoires in COVID-19. Produced via immunoSEQ multiplex PCR; TCRdb's table is partial and in-frame only. The sample comprises about 83,000 clones, roughly 87% of which are singletons, and roughly 5.7% rests with the top ten. This CDR3 has 19 amino acids. Trimming took off 1 base at V and 0 bases at J, with 21 bases between the two ends. The germline V gene encodes CDR1 SEHNR and CDR2 FQNEAQ (reference sequence). The V call is TRBV7-9, the J call TRBJ2-5, with D perhaps matching TRBD1 (5 bases). This clonotype was sampled from a man in his 60s with acute or convalescent COVID-19. Material for sequencing was peripheral blood. The CDR3 region is CASSLDGRVRYGYQETQYF. The CDR3 region has the DNA TGTGCCAGCAGCTTAGATGGCAGGGTGCGGTACGGGTACCAAGAGACCCAGTACTTC.